This TCR beta chain was found in a study of shared clonotypes between healthy human individuals. Only in-frame clones appear in the TCRdb table, and some are missing; sequencing was by immunoSEQ multiplex PCR. The data show 550,000 to 750,000 clones, nearly 97% seen once. The germline CDR1 and CDR2 sequences are MNHEY and SMNVEV (reference sequence). CDR3 length equals 18 residues. V shed 6 bases, J shed 0 bases, and the junction held 14 bases outside the gene matches. The naive CD8 fraction comprised CD45RO-negative cells positively selected for CCR7 and excluded terminally differentiated effector memory CD45RA+ cells.

The sequence was obtained from a woman in her twenties or thirties in good health. Sequenced: naive CD8+ T cells sorted from blood. V and J are TRBV27 and TRBJ2-3; TRBD2 agrees at 8 bases. CDR3 DNA: TGTGCCAGCAGCAAACAAGGGGGTAGCGGGACTAGCACAGATACGCAGTATTTT. Its translation: CASSKQGGSGTSTDTQYF.